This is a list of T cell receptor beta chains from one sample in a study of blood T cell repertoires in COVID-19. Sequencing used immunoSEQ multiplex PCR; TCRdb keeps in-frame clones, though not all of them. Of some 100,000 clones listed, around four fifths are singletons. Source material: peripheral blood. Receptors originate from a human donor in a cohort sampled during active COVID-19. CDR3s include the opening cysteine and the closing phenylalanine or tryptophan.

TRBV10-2,CASSEYGTGFLEAFF
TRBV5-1,CASSPSGRANEQFF
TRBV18,CASSTSGQGGIQGTQETQYF
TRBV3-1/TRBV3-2,CASSLQVLGYGYTF
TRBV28,CASSLGGHNQPQHF
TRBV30,CAWSRPTGGRREQYF
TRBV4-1,CASSFRHTGGEGYTF
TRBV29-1,CSAAPLNSGNTIYF
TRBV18,CASSPAQNTEAFF
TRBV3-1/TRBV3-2,CASSQAQGKAFF
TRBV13,CASSLVQPGSYEQYF
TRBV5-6,CASSLGTGSYGYTF
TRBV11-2,CASSWGVTGELFF
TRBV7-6,CASSVRVDQPQHF
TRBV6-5,CASRLGSGAQKLFF